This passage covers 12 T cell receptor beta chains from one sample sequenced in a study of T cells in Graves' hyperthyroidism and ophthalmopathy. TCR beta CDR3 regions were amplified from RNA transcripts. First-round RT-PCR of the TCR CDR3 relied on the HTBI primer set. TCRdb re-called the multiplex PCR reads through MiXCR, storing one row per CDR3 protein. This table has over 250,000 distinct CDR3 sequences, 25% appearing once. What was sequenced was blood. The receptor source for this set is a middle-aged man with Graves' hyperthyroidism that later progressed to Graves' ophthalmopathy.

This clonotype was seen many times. CDR3 coding DNA: TGTGCCAGCAGTCCAGGGACTAGCGGGAGGGCCGGGGGGGAGACCCAGTACTTC. It yields the protein CASSPGTSGRAGGETQYF. This chain links TRBV12-3 or TRBV12-4 with TRBJ2-5; 16 nucleotides match TRBD2. Unmatched junction bases numbered 11, after V lost 5 bases and J lost 5 bases. The CDR3 extends over 18 amino acids.

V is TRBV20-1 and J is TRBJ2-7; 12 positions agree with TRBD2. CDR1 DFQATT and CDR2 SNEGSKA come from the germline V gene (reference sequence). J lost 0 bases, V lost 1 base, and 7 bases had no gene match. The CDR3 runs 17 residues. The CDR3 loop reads CSARGSSGRESSYEQYF. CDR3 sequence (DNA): TGCAGTGCTAGAGGCTCTAGCGGGAGGGAAAGCTCCTACGAGCAGTACTTC.

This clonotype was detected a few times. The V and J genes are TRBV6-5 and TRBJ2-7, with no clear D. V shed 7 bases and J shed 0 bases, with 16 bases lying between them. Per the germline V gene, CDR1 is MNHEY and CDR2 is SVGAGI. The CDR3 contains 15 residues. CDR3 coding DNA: TGTGCCAGCATTAAGTTAGGGCCGAACTCCTACGAGCAGTACTTC. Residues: CASIKLGPNSYEQYF.

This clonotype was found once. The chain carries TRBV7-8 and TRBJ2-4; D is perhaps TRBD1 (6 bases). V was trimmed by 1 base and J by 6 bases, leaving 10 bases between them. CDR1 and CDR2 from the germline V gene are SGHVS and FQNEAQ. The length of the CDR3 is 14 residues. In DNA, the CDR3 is TGTGCCAGCAGCTTAGTCCCAGGGGTAAACATTCAGTACTTC. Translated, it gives CASSLVPGVNIQYF. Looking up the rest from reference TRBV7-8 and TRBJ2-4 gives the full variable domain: GAGVSQSPRYKVAKRGQDVALRCDPISGHVSLFWYQQALGQGPEFLTYFQNEAQLDKSGLPSDRFFAERPEGSVSTLKIQRTQQEDSAVYLCASSLVPGVNIQYFGAGTRLSVL.

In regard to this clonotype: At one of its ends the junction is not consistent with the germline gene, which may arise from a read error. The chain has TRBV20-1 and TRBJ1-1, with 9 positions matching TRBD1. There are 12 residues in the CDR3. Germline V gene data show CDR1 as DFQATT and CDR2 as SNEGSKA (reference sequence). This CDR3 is CSARSPLTGGNF. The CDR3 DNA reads TGCAGTGCTAGATCTCCCTTGACAGGGGGTAACTTT.

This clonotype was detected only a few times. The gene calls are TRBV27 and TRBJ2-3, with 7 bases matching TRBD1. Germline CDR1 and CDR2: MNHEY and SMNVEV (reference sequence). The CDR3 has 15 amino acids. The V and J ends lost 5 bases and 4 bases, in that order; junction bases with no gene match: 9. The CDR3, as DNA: TGTGCCAGCAGTCGACAGGGCGGGTTCCCAGATACGCAGTATTTT. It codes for CASSRQGGFPDTQYF.

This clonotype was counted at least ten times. CDR3 in DNA: TGTGCCAGCAGTTACCCCGGGACACGAACTTACGAGCAGTACTTC. This gives the protein CASSYPGTRTYEQYF. The gene calls are TRBV28 and TRBJ2-7; possibly TRBD1 for D (6 bases). V shed 4 bases and J shed 4 bases, with 17 bases lying between them. The CDR3 contains 15 residues. The germline V gene encodes CDR1 MDHEN and CDR2 SYDVKM.

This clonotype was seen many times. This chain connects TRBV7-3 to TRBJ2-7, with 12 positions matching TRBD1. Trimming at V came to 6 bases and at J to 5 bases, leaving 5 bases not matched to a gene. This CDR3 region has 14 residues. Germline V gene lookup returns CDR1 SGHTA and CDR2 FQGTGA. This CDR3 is CASRSGTGGDEQYF. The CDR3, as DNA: TGTGCCAGCAGGTCCGGGACAGGGGGCGACGAGCAGTACTTC.

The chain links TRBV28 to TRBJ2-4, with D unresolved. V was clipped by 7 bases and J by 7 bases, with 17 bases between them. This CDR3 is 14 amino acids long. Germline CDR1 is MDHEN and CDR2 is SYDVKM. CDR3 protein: CASTPGFYGNIQYF. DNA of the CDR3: TGTGCCAGCACCCCTGGGTTTTACGGGAACATTCAGTACTTC.

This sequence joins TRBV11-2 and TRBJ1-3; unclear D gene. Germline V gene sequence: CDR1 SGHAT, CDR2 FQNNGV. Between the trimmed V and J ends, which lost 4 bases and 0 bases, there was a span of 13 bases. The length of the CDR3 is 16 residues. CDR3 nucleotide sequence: TGTGCCAGCAGCTCGCTCGATGGTTACTCTGGAAACACCATATATTTT. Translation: CASSSLDGYSGNTIYF. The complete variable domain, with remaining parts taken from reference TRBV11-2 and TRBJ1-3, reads EAGVAQSPRYKIIEKRQSVAFWCNPISGHATLYWYQQILGQGPKLLIQFQNNGVVDDSQLPKDRFSAERLKGVDSTLKIQPAKLEDSAVYLCASSSLDGYSGNTIYFGEGSWLTVV.

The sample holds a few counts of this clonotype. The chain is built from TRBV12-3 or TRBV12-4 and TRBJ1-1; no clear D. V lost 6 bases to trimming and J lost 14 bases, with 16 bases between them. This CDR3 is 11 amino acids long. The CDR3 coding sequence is TGTGCCAGCAGCGTCCCCCCGACGGTATTCTTT. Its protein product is CASSVPPTVFF.

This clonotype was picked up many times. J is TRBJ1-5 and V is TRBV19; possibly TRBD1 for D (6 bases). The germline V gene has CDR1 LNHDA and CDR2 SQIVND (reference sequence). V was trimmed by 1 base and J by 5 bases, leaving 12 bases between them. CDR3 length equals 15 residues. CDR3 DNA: TGTGCCAGTAGTATAGCACGGGGGCGGGATCAGCCCCAGCATTTT. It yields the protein CASSIARGRDQPQHF.